The present entry profiles one T cell receptor (beta chain) with its context. The data are from a study of blood T cell dynamics during melanoma immunotherapy. The time point was: pre-treatment baseline. Assay used: immunoSEQ multiplex PCR; TCRdb lists only in-frame clones, some missing. This table has over 6,500 clones, over 70% appearing once. This CDR3 is built from 14 residues. The J segment lost 8 bases and the V segment lost 6 bases, leaving 4 bases of the junction unmatched. Looked up from germline, CDR1 is SNHLY and CDR2 is FYNNEI. The sample here was blood, taken from a patient treated with checkpoint blockade. The receptor's source is a human donor with melanoma. This chain uses TRBV2 with TRBJ1-4, with 12 positions matching TRBD1. CDR3 DNA sequence: TGTGCCAGCAGCGCCGGGACAGGGGGCGAAAAACTGTTTTTT. Residues: CASSAGTGGEKLFF. Supplemented by reference TRBV2 and TRBJ1-4, the full variable domain reads EPEVTQTPSHQVTQMGQEVILRCVPISNHLYFYWYRQILGQKVEFLVSFYNNEISEKSEIFDDQFSVERPDGSNFTLKIRSTKLEDSAMYFCASSAGTGGEKLFFGSGTQLSVL.